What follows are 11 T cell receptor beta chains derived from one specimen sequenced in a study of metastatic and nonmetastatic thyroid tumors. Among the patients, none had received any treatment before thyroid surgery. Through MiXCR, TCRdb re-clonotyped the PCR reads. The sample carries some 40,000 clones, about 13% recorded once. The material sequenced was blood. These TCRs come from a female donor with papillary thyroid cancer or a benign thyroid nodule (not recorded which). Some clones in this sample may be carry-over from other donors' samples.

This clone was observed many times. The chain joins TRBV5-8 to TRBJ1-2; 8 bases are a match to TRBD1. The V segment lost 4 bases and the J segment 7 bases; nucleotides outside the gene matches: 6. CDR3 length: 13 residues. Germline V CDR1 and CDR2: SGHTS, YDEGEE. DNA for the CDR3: TGTGCCAGCAGCCTGGACAGGGAAGGTGGCTACACCTTC. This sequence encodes CASSLDREGGYTF.

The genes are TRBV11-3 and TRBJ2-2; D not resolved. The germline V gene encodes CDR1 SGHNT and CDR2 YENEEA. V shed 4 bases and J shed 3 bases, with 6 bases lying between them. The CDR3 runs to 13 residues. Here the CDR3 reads CASSSEYTGELFF. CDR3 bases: TGTGCCAGCAGCTCGGAGTACACCGGGGAGCTGTTTTTT.

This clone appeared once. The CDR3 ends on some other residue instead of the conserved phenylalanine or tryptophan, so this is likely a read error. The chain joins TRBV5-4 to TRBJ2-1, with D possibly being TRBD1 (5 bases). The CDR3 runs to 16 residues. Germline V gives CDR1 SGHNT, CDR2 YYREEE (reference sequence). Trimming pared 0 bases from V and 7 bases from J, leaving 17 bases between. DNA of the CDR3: TGTGCCAGCAGCTTGGCGTATCAGGGAAAGAGGAATGAGCAGTTCTCC. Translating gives CASSLAYQGKRNEQFS.

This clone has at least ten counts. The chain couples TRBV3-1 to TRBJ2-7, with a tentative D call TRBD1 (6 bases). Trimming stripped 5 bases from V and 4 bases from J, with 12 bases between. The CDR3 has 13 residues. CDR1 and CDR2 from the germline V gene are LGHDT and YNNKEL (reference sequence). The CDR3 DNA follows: TGTGCCAGCAGCGACAGGCAGGCGTACGAGCAGTACTTC. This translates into CASSDRQAYEQYF.

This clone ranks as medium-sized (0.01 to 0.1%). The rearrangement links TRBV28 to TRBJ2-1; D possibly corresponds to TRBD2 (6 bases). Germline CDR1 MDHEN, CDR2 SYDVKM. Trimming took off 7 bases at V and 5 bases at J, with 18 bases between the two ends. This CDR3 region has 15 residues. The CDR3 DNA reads TGTGCCAGCACCCCGACGGGACTGGGTAACAATGAGCAGTTCTTC. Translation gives CASTPTGLGNNEQFF.

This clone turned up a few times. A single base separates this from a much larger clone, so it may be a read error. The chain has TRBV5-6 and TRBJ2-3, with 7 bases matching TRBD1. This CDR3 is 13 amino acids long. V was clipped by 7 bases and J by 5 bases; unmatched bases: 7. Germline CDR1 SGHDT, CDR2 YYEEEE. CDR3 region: CASLCQGEDTQYF. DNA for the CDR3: TGTGCCAGCCTGTGCCAGGGGGAAGATACGCAGTATTTT. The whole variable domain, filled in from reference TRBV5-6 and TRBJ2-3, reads DAGVTQSPTHLIKTRGQQVTLRCSPKSGHDTVSWYQQALGQGPQFIFQYYEEEERQRGNFPDRFSGHQFPNYSSELNVNALLLGDSALYLCASLCQGEDTQYFGPGTRLTVL.

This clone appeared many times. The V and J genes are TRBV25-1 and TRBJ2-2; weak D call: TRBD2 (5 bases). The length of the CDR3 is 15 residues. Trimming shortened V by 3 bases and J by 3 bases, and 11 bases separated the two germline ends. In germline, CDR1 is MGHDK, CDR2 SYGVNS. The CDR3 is CASSDPGLDTGELFF. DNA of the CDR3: TGTGCCAGCAGTGATCCCGGACTGGACACCGGGGAGCTGTTTTTT.

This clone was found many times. In nucleotides, the CDR3 is TGTGCCAGCAGCCGGCGGACAGGGGTTAACACTGAAGCTTTCTTT. It specifies CASSRRTGVNTEAFF. The V and J genes are TRBV3-1 and TRBJ1-1; the match to TRBD1 covers 9 bases. V lost 4 bases to trimming and J lost 2 bases; unmatched junction nucleotides: 5. Per the germline V gene, CDR1 is LGHDT and CDR2 is YNNKEL (reference sequence). The CDR3 spans 15 residues.

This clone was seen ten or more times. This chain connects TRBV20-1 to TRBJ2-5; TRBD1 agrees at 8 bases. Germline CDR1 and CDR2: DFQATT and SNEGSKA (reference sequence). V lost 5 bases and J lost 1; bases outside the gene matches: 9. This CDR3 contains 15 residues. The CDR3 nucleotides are TGCAGTGCTTCCCGGACAGGGCGCACCCAAGAGACCCAGTACTTC. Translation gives CSASRTGRTQETQYF.

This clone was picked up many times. The CDR3: CASSSRRARGSQHF. In nucleotides, the CDR3 is TGTGCCAGCAGCTCGCGACGGGCTAGGGGGTCCCAGCATTTT. The V call is TRBV5-6, the J call TRBJ1-5; possible D gene TRBD1, 6 bases. This CDR3 is 14 amino acids long. The ends were cut back, 3 bases at V and 11 bases at J, with 18 bases in the middle. The germline V gene encodes CDR1 SGHDT and CDR2 YYEEEE.

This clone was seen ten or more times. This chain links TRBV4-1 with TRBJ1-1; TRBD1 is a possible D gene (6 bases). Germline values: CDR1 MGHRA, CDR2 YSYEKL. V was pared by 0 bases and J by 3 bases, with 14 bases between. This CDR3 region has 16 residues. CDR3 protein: CASSQDKRGGDTEAFF. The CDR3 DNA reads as TGCGCCAGCAGCCAAGATAAAAGGGGGGGAGACACTGAAGCTTTCTTT.